The T cell receptor beta chain described here comes from a study of shared clonotypes between healthy human individuals. Notes on the study in general: There were few donors, and this limited the genetic and exposure-history diversity represented. Non-shared clonotypes had lower generation probabilities than clonotypes shared by all four sorted-subset donors. Sorted-subset sequencing was shown by rarefaction to be incomplete despite large depth.

As to this clone: Its antigen remains unknown.

Each subset's genomic DNA was shared equally among a number of immunoSEQ plates. Assay: immunoSEQ multiplex PCR; the TCRdb copy retains only in-frame clones and omits some. The data hold about 820,000 clones, with nearly 95% observed a single time. V trimming: 4 bases; J trimming: 2 bases; junction bases outside the gene matches: 11. Looked up from germline, CDR1 is SGHVS and CDR2 is FQNEAQ. The CDR3 spans 17 residues. Naive CD8 cells comprised CD45RO-negative, CCR7-positively selected cells, excluding terminally differentiated effector memory CD45RA+ cells. The origin of this receptor is a man aged 30-40 years in good health. Sequencing input: naive CD8+ T cells sorted from blood. The rearrangement uses TRBV7-8 and TRBJ1-1; TRBD1 matches 9 bases. This CDR3 is CASSSGQGVGPNTEAFF. The CDR3 DNA follows: TGTGCCAGCAGCTCGGGACAGGGAGTGGGCCCCAACACTGAAGCTTTCTTT. The full variable domain, completed using reference TRBV7-8 and TRBJ1-1, is GAGVSQSPRYKVAKRGQDVALRCDPISGHVSLFWYQQALGQGPEFLTYFQNEAQLDKSGLPSDRFFAERPEGSVSTLKIQRTQQEDSAVYLCASSSGQGVGPNTEAFFGQGTRLTVV.